Listed below are T cell receptor beta chains from one sample, sequenced in a study of blood T cell repertoires in COVID-19. TCRdb's table, derived via immunoSEQ multiplex PCR, lists solely in-frame clones and lacks some. The sample holds 100,000 to 150,000 clones; roughly 87% are singletons and the top ten take 25% to 30%. Material: peripheral blood. The receptor set was obtained from a woman older than 75 with acute or convalescent COVID-19. Both conserved end residues are part of each CDR3.

v_gene | CDR3aa
TRBV6-6 | CASSYQQDDYGYTF
TRBV5-1 | CASSLAGRETQYF
TRBV20-1 | CSASRLAGGQQFF
TRBV18 | CASSPLDSSAKYGYTF
TRBV3-1/TRBV3-2 | CASSQRGSQETQYF
TRBV7-3 | CASSTGIYNEQFF
TRBV10-3 | CATSTIRQAGDYGYTF
TRBV19 | CASSLGQGTDTQYF
TRBV6-5 | CASSYVMSHYGYTF
TRBV2 | CAWGDSGNTIYF
TRBV23-1 | CDRGRSKNIQYF